This T cell receptor beta chain derives from a study of blood T cell repertoires in COVID-19. Across the study: In each case, the material was cDNA or gDNA derived from T cells, B-cell-depleted T cells, or PBMCs.

Per the original data handling: Amplification from reference gene primers served as the basis for estimated nucleated cell counts. TCRdb's table, derived via immunoSEQ multiplex PCR, lists solely in-frame clones and lacks some. V and J calls and clone size come straight from that table; D and trimming were deduced from the DNA. The sample carries approximately 200,000 clones, 75% to 90% recorded once. This clone has only a few counts. The source is a man between 65 and 85 years old with active or convalescent COVID-19. Specimen: peripheral blood.

CDR3 DNA: TGTGCCAGCAGCTTGGCCAGGGGTAGGCGAACCTACGAGCAGTACTTC. Protein product: CASSLARGRRTYEQYF. The chain couples TRBV7-2 to TRBJ2-7, with D perhaps matching TRBD1 (6 bases). With 3 bases removed from V and 2 bases from J, the gap between germline ends came to 17 bases. This CDR3 is built from 16 residues. CDR1 and CDR2 (germline): SGHTA, FQGNSA. Filled out from reference TRBV7-2 and TRBJ2-7, the complete variable domain reads GAGVSQSPSNKVTEKGKDVELRCDPISGHTALYWYRQSLGQGLEFLIYFQGNSAPDKSGLPSDRFSAERTGGSVSTLTIQRTQQEDSAVYLCASSLARGRRTYEQYFGPGTRLTVT.